This TCR beta chain comes out of a study of shared clonotypes between healthy human individuals. This table comes from immunoSEQ multiplex PCR, and its TCRdb copy is limited to in-frame clones, with some not included. The data contain more than 2 million clones, 85% to 95% of them singletons. The CDR3 sequence is 13 residues long. In germline, CDR1 is GTSNPN, CDR2 SVGIG (reference sequence). Losses at the gene ends were 7 bases for V and 0 bases for J; bases not matched to a gene: 6. Source material: naive CD4+ T cells sorted from blood. The subset is: CD45RA+ positively selected. The chain is built from TRBV30 and TRBJ2-7; TRBD1 matches at 7 bases. This receptor was identified in a man aged 18 to 30 in good health. In nucleotides, the CDR3 is TGTGCCTCGACAGGGCTTAACTCCTACGAGCAGTACTTC. Translation: CASTGLNSYEQYF. Drawing the rest from reference TRBV30 and TRBJ2-7, the complete variable domain is SQTIHQWPATLVQPVGSPLSLECTVEGTSNPNLYWYRQAAGRGLQLLFYSVGIGQISSEVPQNLSASRPQDRQFILSSKKLLLSDSGFYLCASTGLNSYEQYFGPGTRLTVT.